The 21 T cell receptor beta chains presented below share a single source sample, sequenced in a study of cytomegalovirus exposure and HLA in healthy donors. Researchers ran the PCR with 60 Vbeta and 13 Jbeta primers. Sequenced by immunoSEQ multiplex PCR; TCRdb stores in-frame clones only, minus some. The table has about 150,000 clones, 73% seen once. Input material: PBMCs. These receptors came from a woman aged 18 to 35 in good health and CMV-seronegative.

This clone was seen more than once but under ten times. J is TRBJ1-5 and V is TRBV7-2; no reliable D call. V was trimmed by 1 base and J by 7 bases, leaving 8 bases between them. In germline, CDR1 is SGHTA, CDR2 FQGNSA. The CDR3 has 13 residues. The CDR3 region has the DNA TGTGCCAGCAGCTTAGACCAGATACAGCCCCAGCATTTT. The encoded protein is CASSLDQIQPQHF.

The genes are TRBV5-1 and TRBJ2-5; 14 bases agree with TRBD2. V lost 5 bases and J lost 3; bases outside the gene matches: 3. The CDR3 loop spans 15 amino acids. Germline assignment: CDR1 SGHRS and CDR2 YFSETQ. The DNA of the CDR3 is TGCGCCAGCAGTTCGGGACTAGCGGGGGAAGAGACCCAGTACTTC. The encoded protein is CASSSGLAGEETQYF. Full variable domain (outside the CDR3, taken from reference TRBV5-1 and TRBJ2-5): KAGVTQTPRYLIKTRGQQVTLSCSPISGHRSVSWYQQTPGQGLQFLFEYFSETQRNKGNFPGRFSGRQFSNSRSEMNVSTLELGDSALYLCASSSGLAGEETQYFGPGTRLLVL.

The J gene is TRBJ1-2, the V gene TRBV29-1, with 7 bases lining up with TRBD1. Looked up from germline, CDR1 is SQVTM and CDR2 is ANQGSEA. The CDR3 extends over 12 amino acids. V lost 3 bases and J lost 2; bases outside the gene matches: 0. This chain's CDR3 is CSVEDRNYGYTF. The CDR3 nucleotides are TGCAGCGTTGAGGACAGGAACTATGGCTACACCTTC.

The CDR3 bases are TGTGCCACCAGTCTTCCTCCTTACAGGGGTTCCGAAGCTTTCTTT. Translation: CATSLPPYRGSEAFF. This sequence joins TRBV15 and TRBJ1-1, with 7 bases lining up with TRBD1. This CDR3 spans 15 amino acids. V dropped 6 bases and J dropped 8; count of bases not matched to a gene: 15. CDR1 is LNHNV and CDR2 is YYDKDF in the germline V gene (reference sequence).

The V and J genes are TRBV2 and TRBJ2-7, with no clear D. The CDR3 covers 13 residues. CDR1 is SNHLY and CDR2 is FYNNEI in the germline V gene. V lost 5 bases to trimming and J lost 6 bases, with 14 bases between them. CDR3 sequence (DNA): TGTGCCAGCAGTTCCCGGGTCTCGCTCGAGCAGTACGTC. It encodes CASSSRVSLEQYV.

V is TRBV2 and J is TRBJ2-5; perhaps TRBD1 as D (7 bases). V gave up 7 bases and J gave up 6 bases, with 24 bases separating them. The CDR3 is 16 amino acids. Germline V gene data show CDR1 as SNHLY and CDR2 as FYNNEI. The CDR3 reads CASTERIGGGEKTQYF. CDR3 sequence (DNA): TGTGCCAGCACCGAAAGAATAGGAGGGGGCGAGAAGACCCAGTACTTC.

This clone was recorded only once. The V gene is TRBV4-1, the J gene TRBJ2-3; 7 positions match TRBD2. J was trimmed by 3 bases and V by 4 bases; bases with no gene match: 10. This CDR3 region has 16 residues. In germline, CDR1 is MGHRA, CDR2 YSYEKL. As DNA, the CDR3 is TGCGCCAGCAGCCTTGAGGCGGGAGATTTAACAGATACGCAGTATTTT. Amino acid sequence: CASSLEAGDLTDTQYF.

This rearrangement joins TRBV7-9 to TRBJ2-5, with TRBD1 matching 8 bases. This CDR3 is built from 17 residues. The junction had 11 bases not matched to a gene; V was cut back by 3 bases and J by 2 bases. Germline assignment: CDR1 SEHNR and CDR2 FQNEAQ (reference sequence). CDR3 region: CASSFRMRTGWQETQYF. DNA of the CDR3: TGTGCCAGCAGCTTCCGAATGCGGACAGGGTGGCAAGAGACCCAGTACTTC.

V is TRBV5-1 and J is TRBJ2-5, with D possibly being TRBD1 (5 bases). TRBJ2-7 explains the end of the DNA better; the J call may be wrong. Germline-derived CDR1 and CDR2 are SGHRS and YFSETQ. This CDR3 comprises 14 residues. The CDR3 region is CASSGRDSSYEQYF. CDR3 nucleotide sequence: TGCGCCAGCAGCGGCCGAGACAGCTCCTACGAGCAGTACTTC.

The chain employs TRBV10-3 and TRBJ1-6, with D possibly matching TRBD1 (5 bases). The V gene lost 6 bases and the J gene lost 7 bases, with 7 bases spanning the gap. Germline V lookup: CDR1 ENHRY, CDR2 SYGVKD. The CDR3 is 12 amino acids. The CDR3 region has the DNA TGTGCCATCAGAGCAGGGAATTCACCCCTCCACTTT. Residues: CAIRAGNSPLHF.

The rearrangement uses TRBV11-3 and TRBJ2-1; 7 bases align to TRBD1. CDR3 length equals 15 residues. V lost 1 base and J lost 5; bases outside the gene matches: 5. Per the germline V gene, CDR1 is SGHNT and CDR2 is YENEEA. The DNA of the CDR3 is TGTGCCAGCAGCTTAGTAGGGGGCGTCGACAATGAGCAGTTCTTC. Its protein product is CASSLVGGVDNEQFF.

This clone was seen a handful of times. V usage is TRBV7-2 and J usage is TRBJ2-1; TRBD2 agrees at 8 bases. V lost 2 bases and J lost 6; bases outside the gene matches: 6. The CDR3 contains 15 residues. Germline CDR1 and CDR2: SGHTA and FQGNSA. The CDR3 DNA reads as TGTGCCAGCAGCTTAATAACCCGGGGGGGCAATGAGCAGTTCTTC. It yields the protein CASSLITRGGNEQFF. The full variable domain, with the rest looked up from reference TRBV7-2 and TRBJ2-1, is GAGVSQSPSNKVTEKGKDVELRCDPISGHTALYWYRQSLGQGLEFLIYFQGNSAPDKSGLPSDRFSAERTGGSVSTLTIQRTQQEDSAVYLCASSLITRGGNEQFFGPGTRLTVL.

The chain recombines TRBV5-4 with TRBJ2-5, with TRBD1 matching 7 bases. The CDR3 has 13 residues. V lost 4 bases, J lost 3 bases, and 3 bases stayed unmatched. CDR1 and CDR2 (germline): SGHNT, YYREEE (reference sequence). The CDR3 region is CASSLGTEETQYF. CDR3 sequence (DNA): TGTGCCAGCAGCCTAGGGACAGAAGAGACCCAGTACTTC.

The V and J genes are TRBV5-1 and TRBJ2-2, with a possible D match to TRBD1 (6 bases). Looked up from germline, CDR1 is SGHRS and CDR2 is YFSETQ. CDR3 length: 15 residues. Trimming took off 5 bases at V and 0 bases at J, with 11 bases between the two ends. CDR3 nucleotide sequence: TGCGCCAGCAGACCGGACAGTGCGAACACCGGGGAGCTGTTTTTT. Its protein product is CASRPDSANTGELFF.

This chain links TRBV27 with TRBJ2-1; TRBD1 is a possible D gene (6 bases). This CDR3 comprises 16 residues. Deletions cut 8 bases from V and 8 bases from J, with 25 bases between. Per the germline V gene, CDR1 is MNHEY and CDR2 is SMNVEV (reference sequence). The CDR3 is CASGRQDPRWDDEQFF. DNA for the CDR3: TGTGCCAGCGGGAGACAGGACCCTCGTTGGGACGATGAGCAGTTCTTC.

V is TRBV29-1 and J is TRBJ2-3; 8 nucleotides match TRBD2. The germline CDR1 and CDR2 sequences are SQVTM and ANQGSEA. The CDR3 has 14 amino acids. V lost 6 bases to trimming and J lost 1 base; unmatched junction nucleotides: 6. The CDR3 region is CSVRTTSGTDTQYF. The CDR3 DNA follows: TGCAGCGTCCGAACGACTAGCGGCACAGATACGCAGTATTTT.

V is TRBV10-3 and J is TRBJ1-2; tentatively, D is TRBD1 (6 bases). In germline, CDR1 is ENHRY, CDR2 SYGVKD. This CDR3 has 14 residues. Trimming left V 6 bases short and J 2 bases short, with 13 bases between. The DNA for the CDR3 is TGTGCCATCAGGGCAACCCAGGGGAACTATGGCTACACCTTC. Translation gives CAIRATQGNYGYTF.

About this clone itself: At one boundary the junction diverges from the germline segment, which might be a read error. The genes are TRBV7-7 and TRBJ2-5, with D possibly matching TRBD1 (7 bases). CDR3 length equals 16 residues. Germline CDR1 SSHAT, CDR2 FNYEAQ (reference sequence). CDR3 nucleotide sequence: TGTGCTAGCAGCTTCGCCAGGCAGGGGGGTTCGGAGACCCAGTACTTC. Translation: CASSFARQGGSETQYF.

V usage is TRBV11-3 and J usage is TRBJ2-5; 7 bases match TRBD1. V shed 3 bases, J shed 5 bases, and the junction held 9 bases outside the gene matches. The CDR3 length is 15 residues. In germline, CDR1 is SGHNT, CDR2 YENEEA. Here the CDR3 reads CASSFLLDREETQYF. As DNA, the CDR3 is TGTGCCAGCAGCTTCCTACTCGACAGGGAGGAGACCCAGTACTTC.

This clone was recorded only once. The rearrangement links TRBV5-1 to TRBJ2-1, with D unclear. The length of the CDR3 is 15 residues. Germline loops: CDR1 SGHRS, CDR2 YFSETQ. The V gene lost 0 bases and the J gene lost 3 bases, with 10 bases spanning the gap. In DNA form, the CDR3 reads TGCGCCAGCAGCTTGGCCACCGCGAACTACAATGAGCAGTTCTTC. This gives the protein CASSLATANYNEQFF.

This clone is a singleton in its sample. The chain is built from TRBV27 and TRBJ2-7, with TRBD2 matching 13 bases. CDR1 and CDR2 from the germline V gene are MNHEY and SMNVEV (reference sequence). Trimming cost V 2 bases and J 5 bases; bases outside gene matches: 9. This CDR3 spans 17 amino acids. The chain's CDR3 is CASSLPGLAGDMDEQYF. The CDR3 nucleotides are TGTGCCAGCAGTTTACCCGGACTAGCGGGGGACATGGACGAGCAGTACTTC.